A single sample is the source of the 8 T cell receptor beta chains below, sequenced in a study of OX40 agonist ivuxolimab in advanced cancers. Measured with immunoSEQ multiplex PCR; TCRdb has only the in-frame clones, and not every one. The data hold around 30,000 clones, with 86% observed a single time. The sequenced sample was CD4+ or CD8+ T cells sorted from blood, obtained in a trial of the OX40 agonist ivuxolimab. These TCRs come from an adult with an advanced solid tumor such as melanoma, head and neck, liver or kidney cancer.

This clone was recorded once. V usage is TRBV27 and J usage is TRBJ2-3; D not resolved. The CDR3 runs 14 residues. Germline CDR1 is MNHEY and CDR2 is SMNVEV (reference sequence). Trimming removed 5 bases at V and 4 bases at J, with 13 bases between. In DNA, the CDR3 is TGTGCCAGCAGTACCCCCCAAGAGGCAGATACGCAGTATTTT. Its protein is CASSTPQEADTQYF.

The chain combines TRBV4-2 with TRBJ2-6, with D perhaps TRBD1 (5 bases). Germline lookup yields CDR1 LGHNA and CDR2 YNFKEQ. The CDR3 sequence is 19 residues long. Trimming cost V 3 bases and J 0 bases, with 18 bases left between them. The CDR3 loop is CASSHEGDSFLSGANVLTF. The CDR3 region has the DNA TGTGCCAGCAGCCATGAAGGAGACAGTTTCCTCTCTGGGGCCAACGTCCTGACTTTC.

This clone came up once. This chain joins TRBV10-2 and TRBJ2-5; TRBD1 matches 9 bases. CDR3 length: 14 amino acids. From germline, CDR1 is WSHSY and CDR2 SAAADI. V lost 3 bases to trimming and J lost 4 bases; unmatched junction nucleotides: 3. In nucleotides, the CDR3 is TGCGCCAGCAGTGACAACAGGGGGCGAGAGACCCAGTACTTC. Translating gives CASSDNRGRETQYF.

The chain recombines TRBV7-2 with TRBJ2-5; D possibly corresponds to TRBD1 (6 bases). Germline CDR1 SGHTA, CDR2 FQGNSA. V was pared by 6 bases and J by 0 bases, with 17 bases between. This CDR3 spans 16 amino acids. The CDR3 loop is CASSPIGTRDQETQYF. The DNA for the CDR3 is TGTGCCAGCAGTCCCATTGGGACACGGGACCAAGAGACCCAGTACTTC.

The rearrangement links TRBV10-3 to TRBJ2-7, with TRBD1 matching over 12 bases. This CDR3 region has 12 residues. The germline gives CDR1 ENHRY, CDR2 SYGVKD. Trimming removed 9 bases from V and 6 bases from J; junction bases left unmatched: 3. Here the CDR3 reads CAMGQGAGEQYF. The CDR3 region has the DNA TGTGCCATGGGACAGGGGGCCGGCGAGCAGTACTTC.

The sample holds a few counts of this clone. V gene TRBV27 combines with J gene TRBJ1-3; TRBD1 might be the D (5 bases). V lost 2 bases to trimming and J lost 0 bases, with 8 bases between them. Germline lookup yields CDR1 MNHEY and CDR2 SMNVEV (reference sequence). This CDR3 is 15 amino acids long. This CDR3 is CASSLRGASGNTIYF. CDR3 coding DNA: TGTGCCAGCAGTTTAAGAGGGGCCTCTGGAAACACCATATATTTT.

This rearrangement joins TRBV6-6 to TRBJ2-5; TRBD1 aligns across 8 bases. After removal of 7 bases from V and 6 bases from J, the junction contained 7 bases not matched to a gene. The germline V gene encodes CDR1 MNHNY and CDR2 SVGAGI (reference sequence). This CDR3 is 13 amino acids long. CDR3 nucleotide sequence: TGTGCCAGCACCGCAGGGGGCGGACAGACCCAGTACTTC. It specifies CASTAGGGQTQYF.

V and J are TRBV6-5 and TRBJ1-2; 12 positions agree with TRBD1. CDR1 and CDR2 (germline): MNHEY, SVGAGI. V shed 5 bases and J 7 bases; nucleotides not matched to a gene: 5. This CDR3 comprises 14 residues. The CDR3 sequence: CASSPGQGAFGYTF. In nucleotides, the CDR3 is TGTGCCAGCAGTCCGGGACAGGGGGCTTTTGGCTACACCTTC.